The 16 T cell receptor beta chains below all came from one sample that was sequenced in a study of cytomegalovirus exposure and HLA in healthy donors. Data came from immunoSEQ multiplex PCR; TCRdb stores just in-frame clones and leaves some out. The sample consists of around 70,000 clones, less than 95% of them appearing once. Sequences were obtained from PBMCs. The receptors shown here come from a woman aged 18 to 35 in good health and CMV-seropositive.

In nucleotides, the CDR3 is TGTGCCTGGAGTGTGCGGGATCGAGAGACCCAGTACTTC. Amino acid sequence: CAWSVRDRETQYF. The chain carries TRBV30 and TRBJ2-5; D may be TRBD2 (6 bases). CDR1 and CDR2 (germline): GTSNPN, SVGIG (reference sequence). V lost 0 bases to trimming and J lost 4 bases, with 9 bases between them. The CDR3 covers 13 residues.

This sequence joins TRBV28 and TRBJ1-6; D is undetermined. From germline, CDR1 is MDHEN and CDR2 SYDVKM. The CDR3 is 14 residues long. CDR3 in amino acids: CAGGIDRDNSPLHF. CDR3 in DNA: TGTGCGGGAGGTATAGACCGTGATAATTCACCCCTCCACTTT.

About this clone: One junction end disagrees with the germline gene, perhaps due to a read error. The gene calls are TRBV7-9 and TRBJ2-1, with 8 bases matching TRBD1. CDR1 and CDR2 from the germline V gene are SEHNR and FQNEAQ (reference sequence). The CDR3 loop spans 15 amino acids. The CDR3 nucleotides are TGTGTCAGCAGCCCTAGACAGGGGAAAGACAATGAGCAGTTCTTC. The encoded protein is CVSSPRQGKDNEQFF. Full variable domain (remainder filled in from reference TRBV7-9 and TRBJ2-1): DTGVSQNPRHKITKRGQNVTFRCDPISEHNRLYWYRQTLGQGPEFLTYFQNEAQLEKSRLLSDRFSAERPKGSFSTLEIQRTEQGDSAMYLCVSSPRQGKDNEQFFGPGTRLTVL.

This chain connects TRBV28 to TRBJ1-2; the D gene is possibly TRBD1 (5 bases). V dropped 2 bases and J dropped 4 bases, with 14 bases sitting between them. The CDR3 has 15 amino acids. The germline CDR1 and CDR2 sequences are MDHEN and SYDVKM. DNA for the CDR3: TGTGCCAGCAGTTTAGGGCAGGGTGGTCTCTATGGCTACACCTTC. It translates to CASSLGQGGLYGYTF.

The rearrangement uses TRBV7-9 and TRBJ2-1, with D hard to call. The V end lost 0 bases, the J end lost 10 bases, and 16 bases lay between the germline ends. The CDR3 contains 15 residues. CDR1 is SEHNR and CDR2 is FQNEAQ in the germline V gene (reference sequence). As DNA, the CDR3 is TGTGCCAGCAGCTTAGCGTCATTGGGCCCTGGGGAGCAGTTCTTC. It translates to CASSLASLGPGEQFF.

The chain joins TRBV7-2 to TRBJ2-3, with D uncertain. Germline V CDR1 and CDR2: SGHTA, FQGNSA. This CDR3 spans 15 amino acids. V was pared by 1 base and J by 5 bases, with 13 bases between. The CDR3 bases are TGTGCCAGCAGCTTAGACCCACCTCCCAGAGATACGCAGTATTTT. This sequence encodes CASSLDPPPRDTQYF.

This clone has only one observation. The chain combines TRBV27 with TRBJ2-7, with D maybe TRBD1 (5 bases). CDR3 length: 15 residues. The germline V and J ends were trimmed by 4 bases and 3 bases, with 16 bases remaining between them. Germline V gives CDR1 MNHEY, CDR2 SMNVEV (reference sequence). CDR3 sequence reads: CASSSYDSLNYEQYF. CDR3 in DNA: TGTGCCAGCAGTTCATACGACAGCCTAAACTACGAGCAGTACTTC.

J is TRBJ2-7 and V is TRBV5-8; D is unclear. Trimming removed 2 bases at V and 0 bases at J, with 6 bases between. The CDR3 loop spans 13 amino acids. Germline-derived CDR1 and CDR2 are SGHTS and YDEGEE. CDR3 DNA sequence: TGTGCCAGCAGCTTTGACACCTCCTACGAGCAGTACTTC. Its translation is CASSFDTSYEQYF. The whole variable domain, remainder taken from reference TRBV5-8 and TRBJ2-7, is EAGVTQSPTHLIKTRGQQATLRCSPISGHTSVYWYQQALGLGLQFLLWYDEGEERNRGNFPPRFSGRQFPNYSSELNVNALELEDSALYLCASSFDTSYEQYFGPGTRLTVT.

The rearrangement links TRBV27 to TRBJ1-2, with TRBD1 matching over 7 bases. The CDR3 is 14 amino acids. The junction had 6 bases not matched to a gene; V was cut back by 4 bases and J by 4 bases. The germline V gene has CDR1 MNHEY and CDR2 SMNVEV (reference sequence). The CDR3 spells CASSSGQVGYGYTF. CDR3 DNA sequence: TGTGCCAGCAGTTCCGGACAGGTCGGCTATGGCTACACCTTC.

The genes are TRBV7-9 and TRBJ2-3, with TRBD2 identical over 7 bases. CDR3 length: 15 amino acids. V was pared by 5 bases and J by 2 bases, with 7 bases of the junction left unmatched. Germline CDR1 and CDR2: SEHNR and FQNEAQ (reference sequence). DNA for the CDR3: TGTGCCAGCAGCAATGCGGGACTAAACACAGATACGCAGTATTTT. Protein product: CASSNAGLNTDTQYF.

The CDR3 sequence is CASSFDGRGGYEQYF. CDR3 bases: TGTGCCAGCAGCTTCGATGGGCGGGGGGGCTACGAGCAGTACTTC. The chain employs TRBV7-2 and TRBJ2-7; 9 nucleotides agree with TRBD2. The length of the CDR3 is 15 residues. Germline V gives CDR1 SGHTA, CDR2 FQGNSA. The trim removed 3 bases at V and 3 bases at J, leaving 6 bases unmatched.

CDR3 sequence reads: CASSLLGVSSEAFF. For the CDR3, the DNA is TGTGCCAGCAGTTTATTGGGTGTTAGCTCTGAAGCTTTCTTT. V and J are TRBV27 and TRBJ1-1; no clear D. The germline V gene has CDR1 MNHEY and CDR2 SMNVEV (reference sequence). CDR3 length: 14 amino acids. The V end lost 1 base, the J end lost 6 bases, and 12 bases lay between the germline ends.

This chain connects TRBV7-2 to TRBJ2-3; 11 bases match TRBD2. J was trimmed by 3 bases and V by 3 bases; bases with no gene match: 8. This CDR3 contains 17 residues. Germline lookup yields CDR1 SGHTA and CDR2 FQGNSA. This CDR3 reads CASSLAPLAGGTDTQYF. DNA of the CDR3: TGTGCCAGCAGCTTGGCCCCCCTAGCGGGGGGTACAGATACGCAGTATTTT. Supplemented by reference TRBV7-2 and TRBJ2-3, the full variable domain reads GAGVSQSPSNKVTEKGKDVELRCDPISGHTALYWYRQSLGQGLEFLIYFQGNSAPDKSGLPSDRFSAERTGGSVSTLTIQRTQQEDSAVYLCASSLAPLAGGTDTQYFGPGTRLTVL.

This sequence joins TRBV28 and TRBJ2-5, with 7 bases matching TRBD1. V lost 7 bases and J lost 1; bases outside the gene matches: 3. The CDR3 sequence is 13 residues long. Germline V gene data show CDR1 as MDHEN and CDR2 as SYDVKM. CDR3 nucleotides: TGTGCCAGCATGAAGGGGGCCCAAGAGACCCAGTACTTC. It encodes CASMKGAQETQYF.

The chain couples TRBV5-1 to TRBJ2-2; TRBD2 aligns across 9 bases. This CDR3 contains 15 residues. The V and J ends lost 4 bases and 5 bases, in that order; junction bases with no gene match: 6. Germline V lookup: CDR1 SGHRS, CDR2 YFSETQ. The CDR3 sequence is CASSVRTSGTGELFF. CDR3 sequence (DNA): TGCGCCAGCAGCGTTCGAACTAGCGGGACCGGGGAGCTGTTTTTT.

This clone occurred once. The chain employs TRBV5-6 and TRBJ2-7; 8 bases line up with TRBD1. The J segment lost 6 bases and the V segment lost 3 bases, leaving 11 bases of the junction unmatched. This CDR3 spans 15 amino acids. Germline V CDR1 and CDR2: SGHDT, YYEEEE. The CDR3, as DNA: TGTGCCAGCAGCTGGGGACAGGTATCAGGGACCGAGCAGTACTTC. Translating it yields CASSWGQVSGTEQYF. Looking up the rest from reference TRBV5-6 and TRBJ2-7 gives the full variable domain: DAGVTQSPTHLIKTRGQQVTLRCSPKSGHDTVSWYQQALGQGPQFIFQYYEEEERQRGNFPDRFSGHQFPNYSSELNVNALLLGDSALYLCASSWGQVSGTEQYFGPGTRLTVT.